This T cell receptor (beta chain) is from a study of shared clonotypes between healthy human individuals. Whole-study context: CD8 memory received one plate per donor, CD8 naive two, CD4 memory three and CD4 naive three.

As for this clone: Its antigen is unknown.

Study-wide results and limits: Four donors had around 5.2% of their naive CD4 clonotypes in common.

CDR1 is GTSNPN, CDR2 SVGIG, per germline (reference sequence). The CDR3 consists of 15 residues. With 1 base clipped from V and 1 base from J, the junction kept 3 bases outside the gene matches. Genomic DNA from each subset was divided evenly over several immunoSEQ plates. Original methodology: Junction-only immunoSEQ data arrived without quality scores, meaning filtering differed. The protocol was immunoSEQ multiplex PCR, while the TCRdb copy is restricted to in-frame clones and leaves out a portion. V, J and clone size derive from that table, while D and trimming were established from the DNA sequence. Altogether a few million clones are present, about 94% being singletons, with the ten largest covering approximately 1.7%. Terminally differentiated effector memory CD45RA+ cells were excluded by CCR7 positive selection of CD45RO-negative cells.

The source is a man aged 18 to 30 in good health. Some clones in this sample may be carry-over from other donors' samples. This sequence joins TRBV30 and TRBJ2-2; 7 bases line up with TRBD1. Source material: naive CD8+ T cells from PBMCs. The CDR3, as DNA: TGTGCCTGGAGTGCGCCAGGGGGGAACACCGGGGAGCTGTTTTTT. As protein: CAWSAPGGNTGELFF.